This T cell receptor beta chain was sequenced during a study of blood T cell repertoires in COVID-19. The CDR3 has 15 amino acids. Trimming removed 1 base at V and 0 bases at J, with 8 bases between. Per germline, CDR1 SGHNT and CDR2 YYREEE (reference sequence). Clones were read by immunoSEQ multiplex PCR, and TCRdb kept only the in-frame ones, dropping some. The table lists approximately 92,000 clones, 84% of them singletons, with roughly 2.1% in the top ten. This receptor was obtained from a man aged 65-85 years with active or convalescent COVID-19. The V and J genes are TRBV5-4 and TRBJ2-1; the D gene is possibly TRBD1 (5 bases). Sequences were obtained from peripheral blood. The DNA for the CDR3 is TGTGCCAGCAGCTTGAGACAGAGCTCCTACAATGAGCAGTTCTTC. It encodes CASSLRQSSYNEQFF.